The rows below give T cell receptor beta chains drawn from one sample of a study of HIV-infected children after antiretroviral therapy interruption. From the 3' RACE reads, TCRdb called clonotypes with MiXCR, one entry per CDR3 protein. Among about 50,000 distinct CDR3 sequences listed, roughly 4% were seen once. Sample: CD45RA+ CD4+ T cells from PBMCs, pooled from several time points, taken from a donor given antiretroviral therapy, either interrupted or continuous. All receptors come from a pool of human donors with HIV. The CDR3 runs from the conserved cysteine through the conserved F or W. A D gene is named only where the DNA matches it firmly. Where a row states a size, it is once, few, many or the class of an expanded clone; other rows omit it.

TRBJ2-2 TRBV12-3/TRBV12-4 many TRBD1 TGTGCCAGCAGGCCAGGGGGGAACACCGGGGAGCTGTTTTTT CASRPGGNTGELFF
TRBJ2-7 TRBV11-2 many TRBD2 TGTGCCAGCAGCTTAAACGGGGGGGCCTCCGAGCAGTACTTC CASSLNGGASEQYF
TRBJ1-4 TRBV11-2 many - TGTGCCAGCAGCCCAGGGAACCCGGGTGAAAAACTGTTTTTT CASSPGNPGEKLFF
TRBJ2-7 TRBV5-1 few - TGCGCCAGCAGCTTACCTACCTCAGACAGGTCCGAGCAGTACTTC CASSLPTSDRSEQYF
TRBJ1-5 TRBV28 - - TGTGCCAGCAGTTGGCCGGGGGAGGGCCAACAGCCCCAGCATTTT CASSWPGEGQQPQHF
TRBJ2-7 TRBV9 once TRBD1 TGTGCCAGCAGCCAAGGACAGGGATTATACGAGCAGTACTTC CASSQGQGLYEQYF
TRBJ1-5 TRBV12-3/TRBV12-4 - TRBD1 TGTGCCAGCAGTTTCCGGGACAGGGGATCGAGTAGCAATCAGCCCCAGCATTTT CASSFRDRGSSSNQPQHF
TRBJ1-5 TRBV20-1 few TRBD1 TGCAGTGCTAGTACTGACAGGGAAGGACAGCCCCAGCATTTT CSASTDREGQPQHF
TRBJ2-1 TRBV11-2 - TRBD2 TGTGCCAGCAGCTCTGCCGGGGGGGCCGGGTTTGAGCAGTTCTTC CASSSAGGAGFEQFF
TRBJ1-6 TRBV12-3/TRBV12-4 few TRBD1 TGTGCCAGCAGTCCGACAGGGGCTAATTCACCCCTCCACTTT CASSPTGANSPLHF
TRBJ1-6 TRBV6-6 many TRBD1 TGTGCCAGCAGCCTACAGGGGGGGGCTGATTCACCCCTCCACTTT CASSLQGGADSPLHF
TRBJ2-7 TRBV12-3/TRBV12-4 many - TGTGCCAGCAGTTTAATGACCTACGAGCAGTACTTC CASSLMTYEQYF
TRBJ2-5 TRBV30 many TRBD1 TGTGCCTGGAGTGCTGGGACAGGGCCTCAAGAGACCCAGTACTTC CAWSAGTGPQETQYF
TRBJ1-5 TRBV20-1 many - TGCAGTGCCCTACCGGGGAATCAGCCCCAGCATTTT CSALPGNQPQHF
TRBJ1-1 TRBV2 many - TGTGCCAGCAGTGAAGTGGGACAATACACTGAAGCTTTCTTT CASSEVGQYTEAFF